This T cell receptor beta chain was profiled in a study of Graves' ophthalmopathy and Graves' hyperthyroidism. The germline gives CDR1 LNHDA, CDR2 SQIVND (reference sequence). The CDR3 covers 17 residues. The J segment lost 0 bases and the V segment lost 5 bases, leaving 8 bases of the junction unmatched. A diagnosis was made from clinical symptoms together with serum thyroxine, TRAb, thyroid ultrasound and orbital computed tomography. Amplified material comprised TCR beta CDR3 regions derived from RNA transcripts. First-round RT-PCR relied on HTBI primers, and a second-round multiplex PCR came next. A single record per CDR3 protein comes from TCRdb applying MiXCR to the multiplex PCR reads. The sample gives about 370,000 distinct CDR3 sequences, roughly 17% of which show up once; 2% to 2.5% is in the top ten. In its sample, this clonotype was seen many times.

The clonotype comes from an adult woman with stable Graves' hyperthyroidism. The sequencing input was peripheral blood. This chain links TRBV19 with TRBJ1-1, with 11 bases lining up with TRBD1. For the CDR3, the DNA is TGTGCCAGTAGTGCCCAGGGACAGGGGGGGATGAACACTGAAGCTTTCTTT. Its protein product is CASSAQGQGGMNTEAFF.